This entry lists 18 T cell receptor beta chains sequenced from one sample in a study of regulatory T cells in long-lasting Graves disease. Sample time point: newly diagnosed GD, antithyroid drugs for less than 3 months. TCR sequences were obtained from RNA taken from PBMCs. Researchers made TCR beta libraries by using iRepertoire HTBI primers and running Arm-PCR on CDR3 regions. TCRdb independently ran MiXCR on the multiplex PCR reads; one entry per CDR3 protein. Of a few hundred thousand distinct CDR3 sequences in the sample, about 14% are singletons; the top ten hold roughly 10%. Separately, the same data were catalogued under a study of T cells in Graves' hyperthyroidism and ophthalmopathy.

The source material was peripheral blood mononuclear cells (PBMCs), sampled at new diagnosis, from a patient treated with antithyroid drugs. The source is a man in his thirties or forties with Graves disease.

This clonotype was observed many times. V usage is TRBV12-3 or TRBV12-4 and J usage is TRBJ1-6, with D perhaps matching TRBD1 (6 bases). V was pared by 6 bases and J by 10 bases, with 13 bases between. CDR3 length: 13 amino acids. CDR3 nucleotide sequence: TGTGCCAGCAGCCCCGGACAGTCATCACCCCTCCACTTT. This sequence encodes CASSPGQSSPLHF.

The chain recombines TRBV5-6 with TRBJ2-5; D unresolved. Germline loops: CDR1 SGHDT, CDR2 YYEEEE. This CDR3 has 15 residues. Trimming removed 2 bases from V and 5 bases from J, with 16 bases in between. The CDR3 sequence: CASSFGQSLGETQYF. CDR3 DNA sequence: TGTGCCAGCAGCTTCGGGCAGTCCTTGGGGGAGACCCAGTACTTC.

As regards this clonotype: This likely stems from a read error, as it lies one base from a far larger clone. The rearrangement joins TRBV6-1 to TRBJ2-7; D possibly corresponds to TRBD2 (6 bases). The germline V gene has CDR1 MNHNS and CDR2 SASEGT. V lost 6 bases, J lost 7 bases, and 25 bases lay in between. The CDR3 is made up of 16 amino acids. For the CDR3, the DNA is TGTGCCAGCAGGCACTTTCGCGGGACGCACACACATGAGCAGTACTTC. It encodes CASRHFRGTHTHEQYF.

This clonotype was seen many times. This chain uses TRBV20-1 with TRBJ2-1; D is ambiguous. The CDR3 has 12 amino acids. CDR1 DFQATT and CDR2 SNEGSKA come from the germline V gene (reference sequence). The ends were cut back, 2 bases at V and 9 bases at J, with 11 bases in the middle. The CDR3 spells CSARLPSGEQFF. In nucleotides, the CDR3 is TGCAGTGCTAGACTTCCCTCGGGTGAGCAGTTCTTC.

This clonotype was seen a handful of times. The chain uses TRBV5-1 and TRBJ2-7; TRBD1 matches at 9 bases. This CDR3 region has 14 residues. Per the germline V gene, CDR1 is SGHRS and CDR2 is YFSETQ. V lost 5 bases and J lost 0; bases outside the gene matches: 3. DNA of the CDR3: TGCGCCAGCAGGATGGACAGGGGCTCCTACGAGCAGTACTTC. This sequence encodes CASRMDRGSYEQYF.

At least ten counts were recorded for this clonotype. The rearrangement joins TRBV24-1 to TRBJ2-7; 7 nucleotides match TRBD1. Per the germline V gene, CDR1 is KGHDR and CDR2 is SFDVKD. Unmatched junction bases numbered 2, after V lost 3 bases and J lost 4 bases. CDR3 length: 13 amino acids. DNA for the CDR3: TGTGCCACCAGTGATGCGGACAGGTACGAGCAGTACTTC. This codes for CATSDADRYEQYF.

V and J are TRBV18 and TRBJ2-5; weak D call: TRBD1 (6 bases). The CDR3 has 14 residues. Germline lookup yields CDR1 KGHSH and CDR2 LQKENI. With 6 bases removed from V and 4 bases from J, the gap between germline ends came to 15 bases. The CDR3 here is CASSRDIRGETQYF. As DNA, the CDR3 is TGTGCCAGCTCCCGGGACATCAGAGGAGAGACCCAGTACTTC.

This clonotype was recorded at least ten times. The chain combines TRBV12-5 with TRBJ1-6; maybe TRBD1 (5 bases). Per the germline V gene, CDR1 is LGHNT and CDR2 is FRNRAP. The ends were cut back, 1 base at V and 12 bases at J, with 10 bases in the middle. The CDR3 sequence is 13 residues long. This CDR3 reads CASGLDGTEPLHF. The CDR3 DNA reads as TGTGCTAGTGGTTTGGACGGGACCGAACCCCTCCACTTT.

In its sample, this clonotype was seen many times. V is TRBV9 and J is TRBJ2-1, with D perhaps TRBD2 (5 bases). CDR3 length equals 15 residues. The ends were cut back, 0 bases at V and 4 bases at J, with 11 bases in the middle. The germline V gene encodes CDR1 SGDLS and CDR2 YYNGEE. The CDR3 spells CASSVAPSGYNEQFF. The CDR3 DNA follows: TGTGCCAGCAGCGTAGCCCCCAGCGGATACAATGAGCAGTTCTTC.

Ten or more counts support this clonotype. The rearrangement uses TRBV7-8 and TRBJ2-1, with 13 bases identical to TRBD2. Germline V gene lookup returns CDR1 SGHVS and CDR2 FQNEAQ. Trimming took 5 bases from V and 7 from J; bases not matched to a gene: 11. The CDR3 extends over 17 amino acids. The CDR3 protein is CASSRRDRGLAGNEQFF. CDR3 nucleotides: TGTGCCAGCAGCCGCAGAGATAGGGGACTAGCGGGAAATGAGCAGTTCTTC.

This clonotype was counted many times. V gene TRBV20-1 combines with J gene TRBJ2-1; tentatively, D is TRBD2 (5 bases). Per germline, CDR1 DFQATT and CDR2 SNEGSKA (reference sequence). V lost 4 bases and J 5 bases, leaving 18 bases between the germline ends. This CDR3 has 15 amino acids. The CDR3 is CSATAEGNVDNEQFF. The CDR3 DNA is TGCAGTGCTACGGCCGAGGGAAATGTAGACAATGAGCAGTTCTTC.

A few counts support this clonotype. The CDR3 nucleotides are TGTGCCAGCAGCTCGCGGGGGAGGGACAATGAGCAGTTCTTC. The encoded protein is CASSSRGRDNEQFF. This chain links TRBV7-3 with TRBJ2-1; 7 bases fit TRBD2. Germline V gives CDR1 SGHTA, CDR2 FQGTGA. V trimming: 4 bases; J trimming: 5 bases; junction bases outside the gene matches: 5. The CDR3 spans 14 residues.

This chain connects TRBV7-9 to TRBJ2-1; weak D call: TRBD2 (5 bases). Trimming left V 1 base short and J 10 bases short, with 14 bases between. The CDR3 covers 14 residues. Germline V gives CDR1 SEHNR, CDR2 FQNEAQ (reference sequence). The CDR3 bases are TGTGCCAGCAGCTTAGGCGGGCACCTCAGGGAGCAGTTCTTC. Amino acids: CASSLGGHLREQFF. The whole variable domain, filled in from reference TRBV7-9 and TRBJ2-1, reads DTGVSQNPRHKITKRGQNVTFRCDPISEHNRLYWYRQTLGQGPEFLTYFQNEAQLEKSRLLSDRFSAERPKGSFSTLEIQRTEQGDSAMYLCASSLGGHLREQFFGPGTRLTVL.

The chain's CDR3 is CASSQTRLSWANVLTF. CDR3 in DNA: TGTGCCAGCAGCCAAACGCGGCTTAGCTGGGCCAACGTCCTGACTTTC. This chain links TRBV14 with TRBJ2-6, with D unclear. This CDR3 has 16 amino acids. Trimming removed 2 bases at V and 5 bases at J, with 13 bases between. Germline V gene lookup returns CDR1 SGHDN and CDR2 FVKESK.

This clonotype was seen many times. The rearrangement joins TRBV6-1 to TRBJ1-5; TRBD1 matches 7 bases. CDR1 is MNHNS, CDR2 SASEGT, per germline. The CDR3 consists of 15 residues. V lost 2 bases, J lost 2 bases, and 3 bases stayed unmatched. This CDR3 reads CASSEIGQGNQPQHF. In nucleotides, the CDR3 is TGTGCCAGCAGTGAAATAGGACAGGGCAATCAGCCCCAGCATTTT.

This clonotype was found many times. V gene TRBV29-1 combines with J gene TRBJ2-7, with D perhaps assigned TRBD1 or TRBD2 (6 bases each). CDR1 is SQVTM and CDR2 is ANQGSEA in the germline V gene. V lost 8 bases and J lost 2, with 19 bases in between. This CDR3 comprises 14 residues. Written as DNA, the CDR3 is TGCAGCTTTAGAGGGGGGAGCCCACCCTACGAGCAGTACTTC. It yields the protein CSFRGGSPPYEQYF.

The chain is built from TRBV24-1 and TRBJ1-1; D is ambiguous. The CDR3 covers 14 residues. Germline loops: CDR1 KGHDR, CDR2 SFDVKD. V lost 9 bases and J 1 base, leaving 14 bases between the germline ends. Here the CDR3 DNA reads TGTGCCACCCGGGCAGCAGACCGGAACACTGAAGCTTTCTTT. It codes for CATRAADRNTEAFF.

This clonotype appeared many times. Here the CDR3 DNA reads TGTGCCAGCAGAGTAGCGGGACGCAAAAGCAATGAGCAGTTCTTC. Protein: CASRVAGRKSNEQFF. The genes are TRBV18 and TRBJ2-1; 8 nucleotides agree with TRBD2. This CDR3 is built from 15 residues. The J segment lost 6 bases and the V segment lost 8 bases, leaving 12 bases of the junction unmatched. The germline V gene has CDR1 KGHSH and CDR2 LQKENI.